The clone carrying this T cell receptor (beta chain) was recorded at least ten times. Antigen: not known. The sample originates from a study of neurological immune-mediated disorders. Overall study results and limits: Expansion of TCR clones was greatest in HTLV-1-associated myelopathy and smallest in multiple sclerosis, where it fell below that of healthy controls.

Deletions cut 10 bases from V and 2 bases from J, with 11 bases between. The CDR3 runs 12 residues. In germline, CDR1 is MNHEY, CDR2 SVGAGI. Each CDR3 protein is one row after TCRdb ran MiXCR on the 5' RACE reads. The table shows over 60,000 distinct CDR3 sequences, with 4% to 6% occurring only once. The source material was PBMCs. This TCR came from a woman between 25 and 40 years old with multiple sclerosis. The chain has TRBV6-5 and TRBJ1-2, with D possibly TRBD1 on 5 matching bases. DNA for the CDR3: TGTGCCACCCAAAGGGGAAACTATGGCTACACCTTC. Amino acids: CATQRGNYGYTF.